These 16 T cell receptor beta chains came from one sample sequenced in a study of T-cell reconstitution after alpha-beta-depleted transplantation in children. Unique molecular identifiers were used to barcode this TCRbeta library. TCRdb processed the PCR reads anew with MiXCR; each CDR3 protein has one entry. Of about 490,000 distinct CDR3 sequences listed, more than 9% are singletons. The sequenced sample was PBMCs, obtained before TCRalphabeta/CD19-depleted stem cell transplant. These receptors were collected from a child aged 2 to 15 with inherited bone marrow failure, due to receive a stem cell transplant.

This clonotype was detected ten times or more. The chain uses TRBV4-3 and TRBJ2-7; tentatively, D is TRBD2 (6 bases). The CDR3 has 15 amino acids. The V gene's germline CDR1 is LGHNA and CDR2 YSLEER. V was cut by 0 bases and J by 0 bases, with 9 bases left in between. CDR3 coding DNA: TGCGCCAGCAGCCAAGATTGGAGGGGCTCCTACGAGCAGTACTTC. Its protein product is CASSQDWRGSYEQYF.

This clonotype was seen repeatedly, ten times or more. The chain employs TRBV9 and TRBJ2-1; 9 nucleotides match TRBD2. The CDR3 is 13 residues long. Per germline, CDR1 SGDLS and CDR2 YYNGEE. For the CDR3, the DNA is TGTGCAAGCTCGCGGGAGGGCCTAGGTGAGCAGTTCTTC. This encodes CASSREGLGEQFF. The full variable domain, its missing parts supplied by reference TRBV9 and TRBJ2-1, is DSGVTQTPKHLITATGQRVTLRCSPRSGDLSVYWYQQSLDQGLQFLIQYYNGEERAKGNILERFSAQQFPDLHSELNLSSLELGDSALYFCASSREGLGEQFFGPGTRLTVL.

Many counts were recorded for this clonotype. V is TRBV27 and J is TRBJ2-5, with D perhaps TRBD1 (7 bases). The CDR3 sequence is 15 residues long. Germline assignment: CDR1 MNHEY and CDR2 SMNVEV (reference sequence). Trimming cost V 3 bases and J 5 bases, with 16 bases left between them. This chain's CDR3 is CASSFAYPGGETQYF. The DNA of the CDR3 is TGTGCCAGCAGTTTTGCCTATCCAGGGGGGGAGACCCAGTACTTC.

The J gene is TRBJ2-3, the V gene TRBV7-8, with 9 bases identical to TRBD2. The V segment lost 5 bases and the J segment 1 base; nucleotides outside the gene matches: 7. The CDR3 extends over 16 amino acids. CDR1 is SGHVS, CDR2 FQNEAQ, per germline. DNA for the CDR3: TGTGCCAGCAGCAAAGCACTAGCGGGCGGCACAGATACGCAGTATTTT. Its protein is CASSKALAGGTDTQYF.

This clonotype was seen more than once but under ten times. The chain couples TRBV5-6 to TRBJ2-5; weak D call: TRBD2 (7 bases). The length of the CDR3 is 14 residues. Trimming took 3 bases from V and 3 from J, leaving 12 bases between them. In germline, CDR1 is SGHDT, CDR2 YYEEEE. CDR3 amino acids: CASSWGGVEETQYF. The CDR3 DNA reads TGTGCCAGCAGCTGGGGGGGCGTCGAAGAGACCCAGTACTTC.

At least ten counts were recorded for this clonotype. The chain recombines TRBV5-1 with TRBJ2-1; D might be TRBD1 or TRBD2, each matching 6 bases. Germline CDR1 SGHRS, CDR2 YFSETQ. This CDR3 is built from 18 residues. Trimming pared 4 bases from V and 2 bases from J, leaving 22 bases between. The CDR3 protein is CASSPPGLTGWPYNEQFF. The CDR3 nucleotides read TGCGCCAGCAGCCCGCCGGGACTTACAGGGTGGCCCTACAATGAGCAGTTCTTC.

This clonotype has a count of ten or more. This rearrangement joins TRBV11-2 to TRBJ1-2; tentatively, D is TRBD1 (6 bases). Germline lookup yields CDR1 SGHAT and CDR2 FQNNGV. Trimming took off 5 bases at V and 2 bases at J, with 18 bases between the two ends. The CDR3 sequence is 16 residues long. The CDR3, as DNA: TGTGCCAGCAGCACGAGGCGGACAGTAACGAACTATGGCTACACCTTC. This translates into CASSTRRTVTNYGYTF.

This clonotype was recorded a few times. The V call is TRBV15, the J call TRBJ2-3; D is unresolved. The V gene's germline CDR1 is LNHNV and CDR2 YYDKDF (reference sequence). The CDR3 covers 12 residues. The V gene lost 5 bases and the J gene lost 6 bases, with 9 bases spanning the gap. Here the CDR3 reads CATSGPWDTQYF. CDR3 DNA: TGTGCCACCAGCGGTCCTTGGGATACGCAGTATTTT.

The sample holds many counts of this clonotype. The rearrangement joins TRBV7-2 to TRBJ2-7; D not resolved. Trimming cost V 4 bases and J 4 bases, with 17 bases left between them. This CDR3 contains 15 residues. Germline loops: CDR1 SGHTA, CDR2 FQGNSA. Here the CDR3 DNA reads TGTGCCAGCAGCTCCCCGGGCCGAGGCGGTTACGAGCAGTACTTC. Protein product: CASSSPGRGGYEQYF.

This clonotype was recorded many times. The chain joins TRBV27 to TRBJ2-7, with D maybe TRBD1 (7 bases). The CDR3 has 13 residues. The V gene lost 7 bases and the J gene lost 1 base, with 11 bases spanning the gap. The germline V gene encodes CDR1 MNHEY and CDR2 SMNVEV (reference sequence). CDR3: CASTQGGSYEQYF. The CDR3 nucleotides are TGTGCCAGCACCCAGGGGGGTTCCTACGAGCAGTACTTC.

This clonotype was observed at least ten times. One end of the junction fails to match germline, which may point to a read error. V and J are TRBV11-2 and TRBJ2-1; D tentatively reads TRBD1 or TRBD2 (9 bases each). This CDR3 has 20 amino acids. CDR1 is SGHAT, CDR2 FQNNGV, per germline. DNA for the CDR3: TGTGCCAGCAGCTTAGGACCCCCTGGGACAGGGATCACGAGCGGGGGGAGCATCGTCTTC. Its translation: CASSLGPPGTGITSGGSIVF. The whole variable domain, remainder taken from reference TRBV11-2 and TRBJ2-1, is EAGVAQSPRYKIIEKRQSVAFWCNPISGHATLYWYQQILGQGPKLLIQFQNNGVVDDSQLPKDRFSAERLKGVDSTLKIQPAKLEDSAVYLCASSLGPPGTGITSGGSIVFGPGTRLTVL.

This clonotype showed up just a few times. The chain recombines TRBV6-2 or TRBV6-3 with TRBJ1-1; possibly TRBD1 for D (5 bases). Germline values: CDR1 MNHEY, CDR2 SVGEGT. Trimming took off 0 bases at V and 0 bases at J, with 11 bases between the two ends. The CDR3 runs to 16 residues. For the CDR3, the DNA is TGTGCCAGCAGTTACTCCCGACAGCAGTTGAACACTGAAGCTTTCTTT. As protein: CASSYSRQQLNTEAFF.

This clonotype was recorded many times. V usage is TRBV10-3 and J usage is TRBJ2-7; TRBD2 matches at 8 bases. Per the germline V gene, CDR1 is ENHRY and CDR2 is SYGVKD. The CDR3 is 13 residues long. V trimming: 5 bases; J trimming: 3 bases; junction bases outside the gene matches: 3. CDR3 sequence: CAISHGGDYEQYF. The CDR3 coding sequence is TGTGCCATCAGTCACGGGGGGGACTACGAGCAGTACTTC.

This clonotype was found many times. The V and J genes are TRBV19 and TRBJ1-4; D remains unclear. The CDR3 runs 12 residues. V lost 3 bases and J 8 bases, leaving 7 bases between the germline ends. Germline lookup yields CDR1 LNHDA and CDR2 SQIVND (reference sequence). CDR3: CASSISTEKLFF. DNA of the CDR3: TGTGCCAGTAGTATTTCGACGGAAAAACTGTTTTTT.

CDR3 residues: CASSYGQSDTQYF. CDR3 coding DNA: TGTGCCAGCAGTTATGGACAGTCCGATACGCAGTATTTT. The V call is TRBV6-5, the J call TRBJ2-3, with a tentative D call TRBD1 (6 bases). Trimming pared 3 bases from V and 6 bases from J, leaving 10 bases between. Germline CDR1 MNHEY, CDR2 SVGAGI. The CDR3 totals 13 residues.

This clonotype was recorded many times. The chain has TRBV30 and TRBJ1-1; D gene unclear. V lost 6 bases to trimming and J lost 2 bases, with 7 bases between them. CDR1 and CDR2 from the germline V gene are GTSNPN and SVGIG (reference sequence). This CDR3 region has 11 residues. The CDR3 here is CACLENTEAFF. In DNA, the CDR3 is TGTGCCTGCCTTGAAAACACTGAAGCTTTCTTT.